This T cell receptor beta chain came from a study of cytomegalovirus exposure and HLA in healthy donors. Study-wide results and caveats: Later on, a genetic analysis was performed. It linked a missense variant in DCLRE1C with V- and J-gene trimming of TCR beta.

Amplification used 60 Vbeta primers and 13 Jbeta primers. Sequenced by immunoSEQ multiplex PCR; TCRdb stores in-frame clones only, minus some. The sample records around 100,000 clones, around four fifths being singletons. With respect to this clone: The antigen remains undetermined.

Germline loops: CDR1 MNHNS, CDR2 SASEGT. Trimming pared 2 bases from V and 5 bases from J, leaving 10 bases between. This CDR3 is 13 amino acids long. This sequence was found in a male donor in good health and CMV-seropositive. Sequenced input: PBMCs. The J gene is TRBJ2-7, the V gene TRBV6-1; tentatively, D is TRBD1 (5 bases). For the CDR3, the DNA is TGTGCCAGCAGTGAATCCCCAGGGAACGAGCAGTACTTC. This encodes CASSESPGNEQYF.